This is a list of T cell receptor beta chains from one sample in a study of early T cells in non-severe SARS-CoV-2 infection. A single record per CDR3 protein comes from TCRdb applying MiXCR to the 5' RACE reads. The data hold roughly 69,000 distinct CDR3 sequences, with about 9% observed a single time. Input material: whole blood. The source of these receptors is an adult who was a healthcare worker with PCR-confirmed SARS-CoV-2 infection or an uninfected control (not recorded which). The CDR3 runs from the conserved cysteine through the conserved F or W. D genes are given only for firm matches. Expanded clones are given a class, and other clones once, few, many or no size at all.

j_gene | abundance | d_gene | v_gene | CDR3aa | CDR3nt
TRBJ1-4 | - | - | TRBV29-1 | CSVAGGITNEKLFF | TGCAGCGTTGCGGGAGGGATCACTAATGAAAAACTGTTTTTT
TRBJ2-1 | - | TRBD1 | TRBV2 | CASTLSGQGRQFF | TGTGCCAGCACCCTGAGCGGACAGGGCCGTCAGTTCTTC
TRBJ2-7 | many | - | TRBV20-1 | CSAREALIPGEQYF | TGCAGTGCTAGAGAGGCTCTCATCCCGGGAGAGCAGTACTTC
TRBJ2-3 | few | - | TRBV5-1 | CASSLEQPSTDTQYF | TGCGCCAGCAGCTTGGAACAGCCTAGCACAGATACGCAGTATTTT
TRBJ2-1 | many | TRBD2 | TRBV6-1 | CASSYLAGADNEQFF | TGTGCCAGCAGTTATTTAGCGGGGGCCGACAATGAGCAGTTCTTC
TRBJ1-3 | many | - | TRBV6-4 | CASSENGYSGNTIYF | TGTGCCAGCAGTGAGAACGGGTACTCTGGAAACACCATATATTTT
TRBJ1-6 | - | - | TRBV6-5 | CASSYSPVPYNSPLHF | TGTGCCAGCAGTTACTCCCCGGTGCCATATAATTCACCCCTCCACTTT
TRBJ2-3 | many | - | TRBV24-1 | CATKDRSTDTQYF | TGTGCCACCAAGGACAGAAGCACAGATACGCAGTATTTT
TRBJ1-3 | many | TRBD1 | TRBV7-9 | CGTGRNSGNTIYF | TGTGGGACAGGGAGGAACTCTGGAAACACCATATATTTT
TRBJ1-1 | - | TRBD1 | TRBV5-1 | CANSLTGTGNTEAFF | TGCGCCAACAGCCTTACCGGGACAGGGAACACTGAAGCTTTCTTT
TRBJ2-3 | many | TRBD2 | TRBV5-1 | CASRLPRLADTDTQYF | TGCGCCAGCAGGTTACCTAGACTAGCGGACACAGATACGCAGTATTTT
TRBJ2-3 | few | TRBD1 | TRBV4-3 | CASSQDDRGLDTQYF | TGCGCCAGCAGCCAAGATGACAGGGGGCTAGATACGCAGTATTTT
TRBJ1-2 | - | - | TRBV6-5 | CASSTSEVGSYGYTF | TGTGCCAGCAGTACCTCCGAGGTCGGGAGCTATGGCTACACCTTC
TRBJ2-3 | many | TRBD2 | TRBV28 | CASSFPLTSGGLPPEDTQYF | TGTGCCAGCAGTTTTCCTCTGACTAGCGGGGGGCTCCCTCCTGAGGATACGCAGTATTTT
TRBJ1-1 | many | - | TRBV7-9 | CASSPVTAPEAFF | TGTGCCAGCAGCCCGGTTACCGCGCCTGAAGCTTTCTTT
TRBJ1-5 | many | - | TRBV5-5 | CASSLYAQDQPQHF | TGTGCCAGCAGCTTGTACGCCCAAGATCAGCCCCAGCATTTT
TRBJ1-1 | - | - | TRBV7-2 | CASSLVEVVAFF | TGTGCCAGCAGCTTAGTAGAGGTTGTAGCTTTCTTT
TRBJ2-3 | many | - | TRBV7-2 | CASSLAVTVTDTQYF | TGTGCCAGCAGCTTAGCAGTGACAGTCACAGATACGCAGTATTTT
TRBJ2-7 | - | TRBD2 | TRBV25-1 | CASSEPGGSNEQYF | TGTGCCAGCAGTGAACCGGGGGGGTCGAACGAGCAGTACTTC
TRBJ2-5 | few | - | TRBV15 | CATSRANDHQYF | TGTGCCACCAGCAGAGCCAACGACCACCAGTACTTC
TRBJ2-5 | - | - | TRBV12-3/TRBV12-4 | CASSFVDRKTQYF | TGTGCCAGCAGTTTTGTGGACCGGAAGACCCAGTACTTC
TRBJ2-4 | many | - | TRBV7-2 | CASSLDVLAKNIQYF | TGTGCCAGCAGCTTAGATGTCCTGGCCAAAAACATTCAGTACTTC
TRBJ2-1 | - | - | TRBV29-1 | CSVEVGPSVGNEQFF | TGCAGCGTTGAGGTTGGCCCTAGCGTGGGTAATGAGCAGTTCTTC
TRBJ1-1 | few | - | TRBV29-1 | CSVEKRSAAFF | TGCAGCGTTGAAAAAAGGTCAGCAGCTTTCTTT
TRBJ2-1 | - | - | TRBV7-2 | CASSIHRDSYNEQFF | TGTGCCAGCAGCATCCACAGGGATTCCTACAATGAGCAGTTCTTC
TRBJ2-1 | many | - | TRBV6-1 | CASSEARDPGYNEQFF | TGTGCCAGCAGTGAGGCTAGGGACCCGGGCTACAATGAGCAGTTCTTC
TRBJ2-3 | many | TRBD2 | TRBV7-3 | CASSSGLAGTDTQYF | TGTGCCAGCAGCTCGGGACTAGCGGGCACAGATACGCAGTATTTT
TRBJ2-1 | few | TRBD2 | TRBV19 | CASSIGLAGANEQFF | TGTGCCAGTAGTATAGGGCTAGCGGGAGCCAATGAGCAGTTCTTC
TRBJ2-5 | many | - | TRBV29-1 | CSVEAVIWEETQYF | TGCAGCGTTGAAGCAGTGATATGGGAAGAGACCCAGTACTTC
TRBJ2-7 | few | - | TRBV10-3 | CAISECTSCEQYF | TGTGCCATCAGTGAGTGCACTAGTTGCGAGCAGTACTTC
TRBJ1-2 | few | TRBD1 | TRBV20-1 | CSATTGAETF | TGCAGTGCTACAACAGGGGCCGAAACCTTC
TRBJ1-1 | - | - | TRBV6-6 | CASSRQMNTEAFF | TGTGCCAGCAGCCGACAGATGAACACTGAAGCTTTCTTT
TRBJ1-1 | many | TRBD1 | TRBV5-1 | CASSLVAGGHTEAFF | TGCGCCAGCAGCTTGGTAGCAGGGGGGCACACTGAAGCTTTCTTT
TRBJ2-3 | few | TRBD2 | TRBV29-1 | CSVRTSGSTDTQYF | TGCAGCGTTCGGACTAGCGGGAGCACAGATACGCAGTATTTT
TRBJ1-5 | few | TRBD1 | TRBV20-1 | CSARGTGNQPQHF | TGCAGTGCTCGTGGGACAGGGAATCAGCCCCAGCATTTT
TRBJ1-4 | - | - | TRBV4-1 | CASSQLYTAEGEKLFF | TGCGCCAGCAGCCAACTATACACAGCGGAGGGGGAAAAACTGTTTTTT
TRBJ2-1 | few | - | TRBV21-1 | CASNAGALGDEQFF | TGTGCCAGCAATGCCGGGGCTTTAGGCGATGAGCAGTTCTTC
TRBJ1-6 | - | TRBD1 | TRBV29-1 | CSVRSGTGTNSPLHF | TGCAGCGTCCGCTCCGGGACAGGCACAAATTCACCCCTCCACTTT
TRBJ2-1 | - | - | TRBV7-2 | CASSLEGRGSLVNEQFF | TGTGCCAGCAGCTTAGAAGGTCGGGGCAGTTTGGTCAATGAGCAGTTCTTC
TRBJ2-5 | many | TRBD2 | TRBV10-1 | CASSTGGLGETQYF | TGCGCCAGCAGTACGGGAGGGCTCGGAGAGACCCAGTACTTC
TRBJ1-1 | many | - | TRBV12-3/TRBV12-4 | CASSLVGSEAFF | TGTGCCAGCAGTTTGGTTGGATCTGAAGCTTTCTTT
TRBJ1-1 | - | TRBD1 | TRBV10-3 | CAISESGTGALNTEAFF | TGTGCCATCAGTGAGAGCGGGACAGGGGCCCTGAACACTGAAGCTTTCTTT
TRBJ1-1 | - | - | TRBV7-3 | CASSLNMGMNTEAFF | TGTGCCAGCAGCTTAAATATGGGGATGAACACTGAAGCTTTCTTT